One sample yielded the 8 T cell receptor beta chains listed below, sequenced in a study of graft-versus-host responses after intestinal transplantation. Here immunoSEQ multiplex PCR was the method, and the copy in TCRdb shows in-frame clones only, minus some. The repertoire holds around 90,000 clones, with approximately 94% as singletons. No antigen has been assigned to these receptors. This sample comprised unstimulated CD4+ T cells sorted from spleen or lymph node cells, obtained before transplant. These receptors were collected from a human donor who was the organ donor for an intestinal transplant.

The chain recombines TRBV19 with TRBJ1-5; D is uncertain. V gave up 5 bases and J gave up 8 bases, with 13 bases separating them. Germline CDR1 reads LNHDA; CDR2 reads SQIVND (reference sequence). This CDR3 contains 13 residues. The CDR3 loop is CASSSWTSEPQHF. The CDR3, as DNA: TGTGCCAGTAGTTCGTGGACTTCTGAGCCCCAGCATTTT.

The rearrangement uses TRBV21-1 and TRBJ2-6. TRBV21-1 has pseudogene status. The CDR3 loop spans 16 amino acids. CDR3 bases: TGTGCCAGCAGCCTATATGGGGGGCCTGGGGCCAACGTCCTGACTTTC. This gives the protein CASSLYGGPGANVLTF.

The chain couples TRBV11-3 to TRBJ2-7; 7 positions match TRBD2. CDR1 is SGHNT and CDR2 is YENEEA in the germline V gene. The CDR3 totals 14 residues. V was clipped by 5 bases and J by 3 bases; unmatched bases: 7. The chain's CDR3 is CASSPRGVDYEQYF. CDR3 DNA sequence: TGTGCCAGCAGCCCACGGGGGGTCGACTACGAGCAGTACTTC.

This clone was seen a single time. The chain links TRBV6-5 to TRBJ1-6; D unresolved. Trimming shortened V by 2 bases and J by 7 bases, and 12 bases separated the two germline ends. This CDR3 is 15 amino acids long. Germline V gene lookup returns CDR1 MNHEY and CDR2 SVGAGI. As DNA, the CDR3 is TGTGCCAGCAGTTACGATACATCAAGGAATTCACCCCTCCACTTT. Its protein is CASSYDTSRNSPLHF.

The chain couples TRBV9 to TRBJ2-2; a weak D match, TRBD1 (7 bases). V was trimmed by 0 bases and J by 5 bases, leaving 14 bases between them. The length of the CDR3 is 16 residues. CDR1 is SGDLS and CDR2 is YYNGEE in the germline V gene. The CDR3 is CASSVAGGPSTGELFF. The CDR3 nucleotides are TGTGCCAGCAGCGTAGCAGGGGGGCCCTCGACCGGGGAGCTGTTTTTT. The full variable domain, in which reference TRBV9 and TRBJ2-2 provide the parts outside the CDR3, is DSGVTQTPKHLITATGQRVTLRCSPRSGDLSVYWYQQSLDQGLQFLIQYYNGEERAKGNILERFSAQQFPDLHSELNLSSLELGDSALYFCASSVAGGPSTGELFFGEGSRLTVL.

The CDR3 DNA is TGTGCCAGCAGTTCGCTGGACCATCGCTCCTACAATGAGCAGTTCTTC. Translation: CASSSLDHRSYNEQFF. The genes are TRBV6-6 and TRBJ2-1; D call uncertain. V gave up 4 bases and J gave up 0 bases, with 13 bases separating them. The CDR3 consists of 16 residues. Germline lookup yields CDR1 MNHNY and CDR2 SVGAGI (reference sequence).

J is TRBJ2-3 and V is TRBV5-4; TRBD2 matches at 8 bases. Germline V gives CDR1 SGHNT, CDR2 YYREEE (reference sequence). Trimming cost V 4 bases and J 5 bases; bases outside gene matches: 3. This CDR3 comprises 13 residues. CDR3 loop: CASSRGGIDTQYF. Here the CDR3 DNA reads TGTGCCAGCAGCCGGGGGGGGATAGATACGCAGTATTTT.

J is TRBJ2-3 and V is TRBV7-7; 11 bases line up with TRBD2. V was pared by 2 bases and J by 8 bases, with 15 bases of the junction left unmatched. Germline V lookup: CDR1 SSHAT, CDR2 FNYEAQ (reference sequence). This CDR3 has 18 residues. CDR3 DNA sequence: TGTGCCAGCAGCTTAAAGTTCGCGGCTAGCGGGGGGCATAGTACGCAGTATTTT. Its translation: CASSLKFAASGGHSTQYF.